Below, 20 T cell receptor beta chains from the same sample are listed, as sequenced in a study of T-cell reconstitution after alpha-beta-depleted transplantation in children. A TCRbeta library incorporating unique molecular identifiers was prepared. TCRdb called the PCR reads again in MiXCR, with one record for every CDR3 protein. The profile shows 240,000 or so distinct CDR3 sequences, around 7.8% of them singletons. The sequencing here drew on PBMCs, mostly from graft donor cells, taken 180 days after TCRalphabeta/CD19-depleted stem cell transplant. These receptors all stem from a male patient younger than 18 who had a stem cell transplant for acute lymphoblastic leukemia, so the T cells may come from the graft donor.

There are many counts of this clonotype. The chain joins TRBV15 to TRBJ1-2; D not resolved. CDR1 LNHNV and CDR2 YYDKDF come from the germline V gene (reference sequence). V lost 1 base and J 6 bases, leaving 12 bases between the germline ends. The CDR3 contains 14 residues. CDR3 sequence (DNA): TGTGCCACCAGCAGAGGAGGCAGGAGCCATGGCTACACCTTC. It encodes CATSRGGRSHGYTF.

This clonotype was seen many times. The J gene is TRBJ2-1, the V gene TRBV29-1; D unclear. The CDR3 length is 12 residues. The ends were cut back, 6 bases at V and 7 bases at J, with 13 bases in the middle. Germline CDR1 SQVTM, CDR2 ANQGSEA. In nucleotides, the CDR3 is TGCAGCGTCCCATGGGCGAGGAATGAGCAGTTCTTC. Protein: CSVPWARNEQFF.

This clonotype was detected many times. The V and J genes are TRBV10-3 and TRBJ2-7, with TRBD1 identical over 9 bases. This CDR3 has 17 amino acids. Trimming cost V 0 bases and J 3 bases; bases outside gene matches: 9. Per germline, CDR1 ENHRY and CDR2 SYGVKD. The CDR3 protein is CAISESQGAPKHYEQYF. CDR3 sequence (DNA): TGTGCCATCAGTGAGTCACAGGGGGCCCCAAAGCACTACGAGCAGTACTTC.

This clonotype has ten or more counts. In DNA form, the CDR3 reads TGCAGCGTTGACGTTCGGGCAGGGACGTATGGCTACACCTTC. Translating gives CSVDVRAGTYGYTF. The chain has TRBV29-1 and TRBJ1-2; D might be TRBD1 (5 bases). Trimming removed 3 bases from V and 5 bases from J, with 16 bases in between. The length of the CDR3 is 14 residues. Germline V CDR1 and CDR2: SQVTM, ANQGSEA.

This clonotype was detected many times. The V gene is TRBV5-5, the J gene TRBJ2-7, with 7 nucleotides matching TRBD2. The germline V gene encodes CDR1 SGHKS and CDR2 YYEKEE (reference sequence). After removal of 4 bases from V and 4 bases from J, the junction contained 8 bases not matched to a gene. This CDR3 contains 14 residues. CDR3 sequence: CASSTTSARYEQYF. CDR3 in DNA: TGTGCCAGCAGCACCACTAGCGCGAGGTACGAGCAGTACTTC.

In this sample, this clonotype turned up many times. The rearrangement uses TRBV5-1 and TRBJ2-2; the D gene is possibly TRBD1 (5 bases). Deletions cut 2 bases from V and 3 bases from J, with 14 bases between. The length of the CDR3 is 16 residues. Germline CDR1 SGHRS, CDR2 YFSETQ. The CDR3, as DNA: TGCGCCAGCAGCTTTGCTCGACAGCGATACACCGGGGAGCTGTTTTTT. Encoded protein: CASSFARQRYTGELFF. Using reference TRBV5-1 and TRBJ2-2 for the parts outside the CDR3, the full variable domain is KAGVTQTPRYLIKTRGQQVTLSCSPISGHRSVSWYQQTPGQGLQFLFEYFSETQRNKGNFPGRFSGRQFSNSRSEMNVSTLELGDSALYLCASSFARQRYTGELFFGEGSRLTVL.

This clonotype was recorded at least ten times. The genes are TRBV5-1 and TRBJ2-1; the match to TRBD2 covers 8 bases. The CDR3 has 14 residues. Germline V CDR1 and CDR2: SGHRS, YFSETQ. V shed 3 bases and J 6 bases; nucleotides not matched to a gene: 5. In DNA form, the CDR3 reads TGCGCCAGCAGCTCTGGACTAGCCGCCAATGAGCAGTTCTTC. Translating gives CASSSGLAANEQFF.

This chain links TRBV5-1 with TRBJ2-5; 7 nucleotides line up with TRBD1. This CDR3 has 13 amino acids. The junction had 2 bases not matched to a gene; V was cut back by 3 bases and J by 3 bases. CDR1 is SGHRS, CDR2 YFSETQ, per germline. The CDR3 coding sequence is TGCGCCAGCAGCTCCGGACAGGAAGAGACCCAGTACTTC. Protein product: CASSSGQEETQYF.

This clonotype was recorded at least ten times. The rearrangement uses TRBV5-4 and TRBJ2-1; no clear D. The CDR3 has 15 residues. The V and J ends lost 2 bases and 2 bases respectively, with 11 bases between them. Germline CDR1 reads SGHNT; CDR2 reads YYREEE (reference sequence). CDR3 in DNA: TGTGCCAGCAGCTTACTGGCTTCACCCTACAATGAGCAGTTCTTC. Its translation: CASSLLASPYNEQFF.

As for this clonotype: With a much larger clone just one base away, this may be a read error. CDR3 protein: CASGSREAFF. The CDR3 DNA sequence: TGTGCCAGCGGGAGTCGTGAAGCTTTCTTT. The chain links TRBV6-1 to TRBJ1-1; D is undetermined. Germline CDR1 and CDR2: MNHNS and SASEGT. Trimming pared 8 bases from V and 7 bases from J, leaving 8 bases between. The CDR3 loop spans 10 amino acids.

This clonotype was detected many times. V and J are TRBV28 and TRBJ2-5, with 11 bases identical to TRBD2. CDR3 length equals 17 residues. CDR1 is MDHEN, CDR2 SYDVKM, per germline. The V gene end was trimmed by 7 bases and the J gene end by 5 bases; junction bases not matched to a gene: 15. This chain's CDR3 is CASISEGTSGGGETQYF. For the CDR3, the DNA is TGTGCCAGCATCAGCGAAGGAACTAGCGGGGGAGGGGAGACCCAGTACTTC.

The sample holds many counts of this clonotype. This chain links TRBV12-3 or TRBV12-4 with TRBJ1-2, with D uncertain. Deletions cut 6 bases from V and 1 base from J, with 12 bases between. This CDR3 region has 14 residues. CDR3 in amino acids: CASSPRRLNYGYTF. In DNA, the CDR3 is TGTGCCAGCAGCCCTCGACGGCTTAACTATGGCTACACCTTC.

Many counts were recorded for this clonotype. This sequence joins TRBV20-1 and TRBJ1-1; no reliable D call. V was pared by 6 bases and J by 0 bases, with 29 bases between. There are 19 residues in the CDR3. Per the germline V gene, CDR1 is DFQATT and CDR2 is SNEGSKA (reference sequence). CDR3 DNA: TGCAGTGCATTACTCCCATGGCAGGCCCGAACGTCACTGAACACTGAAGCTTTCTTT. Its protein is CSALLPWQARTSLNTEAFF.

This clonotype was picked up many times. The chain links TRBV6-5 to TRBJ2-1; D not resolved. The V end lost 2 bases, the J end lost 0 bases, and 11 bases lay between the germline ends. The CDR3 runs to 16 residues. Germline V gives CDR1 MNHEY, CDR2 SVGAGI. CDR3 in amino acids: CASSYSGASSYNEQFF. DNA for the CDR3: TGTGCCAGCAGTTACAGTGGCGCGAGCTCCTACAATGAGCAGTTCTTC.

There are many counts of this clonotype. The CDR3 DNA reads as TGTGCCAGTACCATGGGGTCAAACATTCAGTACTTC. Amino acid sequence: CASTMGSNIQYF. This rearrangement joins TRBV19 to TRBJ2-4; D gene uncertain. CDR3 size: 12 residues. V was shortened by 7 bases and J by 6 bases, with 10 bases between the two germline ends. CDR1 and CDR2 from the germline V gene are LNHDA and SQIVND (reference sequence).

V usage is TRBV4-3 and J usage is TRBJ1-5; no firm D call. Germline-derived CDR1 and CDR2 are LGHNA and YSLEER. This CDR3 comprises 17 residues. Deletions cut 0 bases from V and 3 bases from J, with 15 bases between. Here the CDR3 reads CASSQEAYKGNNQPQHF. The CDR3 region has the DNA TGCGCCAGCAGCCAAGAGGCCTATAAGGGAAACAATCAGCCCCAGCATTTT.

The chain recombines TRBV19 with TRBJ1-1; D remains unclear. Germline V gene lookup returns CDR1 LNHDA and CDR2 SQIVND (reference sequence). The CDR3 runs 11 residues. Between the trimmed V and J ends, which lost 7 bases and 3 bases, there was a span of 6 bases. The CDR3 reads CASITYTEAFF. The CDR3 coding sequence is TGTGCCAGTATCACCTACACTGAAGCTTTCTTT. The full variable domain, with the rest looked up from reference TRBV19 and TRBJ1-1, is DGGITQSPKYLFRKEGQNVTLSCEQNLNHDAMYWYRQDPGQGLRLIYYSQIVNDFQKGDIAEGYSVSREKKESFPLTVTSAQKNPTAFYLCASITYTEAFFGQGTRLTVV.

The chain employs TRBV27 and TRBJ2-6; 9 nucleotides line up with TRBD1. The germline V gene encodes CDR1 MNHEY and CDR2 SMNVEV (reference sequence). The CDR3 length is 18 residues. The V gene end was trimmed by 5 bases and the J gene end by 0 bases; junction bases not matched to a gene: 8. Here the CDR3 reads CASSPRDRVDSGANVLTF. The CDR3 region has the DNA TGTGCCAGCAGTCCCCGGGACAGGGTGGACTCTGGGGCCAACGTCCTGACTTTC.

This clonotype was detected ten times or more. The chain is built from TRBV6-5 and TRBJ2-1; the match to TRBD2 covers 11 bases. V gave up 4 bases and J gave up 5 bases; unmatched junction bases: 4. Germline V lookup: CDR1 MNHEY, CDR2 SVGAGI. The length of the CDR3 is 15 residues. The CDR3 protein is CASSLRGLADNEQFF. CDR3 coding DNA: TGTGCCAGCAGTTTGAGGGGACTAGCGGACAATGAGCAGTTCTTC.

This clonotype occurred many times. The chain uses TRBV29-1 and TRBJ2-4; the D is unclear. The CDR3 sequence is 11 residues long. V was clipped by 7 bases and J by 3 bases, with 7 bases between them. Germline values: CDR1 SQVTM, CDR2 ANQGSEA. Here the CDR3 DNA reads TGCAGCGGCGAAATCAAAAACATTCAGTACTTC. Protein product: CSGEIKNIQYF.